One and the same sample provided the 29 T cell receptor beta chains below, sequenced in a study of tumor-infiltrating lymphocytes in primary liver carcinoma. The input was 400 to 500 ng total RNA; TCR beta cDNA was made from it with a constant-region primer. Researchers made the TCR beta libraries by running three nested multiplex PCR rounds with slightly modified ARM-PCR. Primers for the first two PCR rounds were TRBV1-TRBV30 forward primers and a C-beta reverse primer (around 11 cycles per round). TCRdb re-called the multiplex PCR reads through MiXCR, storing one row per CDR3 protein. The sample has roughly 180,000 distinct CDR3 sequences, about 55% seen once; the top ten hold about 70%. Germline DNA was extracted too, while blood RNA derived from unsorted whole blood. Sequencing used peripheral blood. The source is a man aged 40-49 years with primary liver carcinoma and hepatitis B virus infection.

This clonotype occurred a few times. The chain joins TRBV29-1 to TRBJ2-7, with TRBD1 matching 10 bases. Trimming took 4 bases from V and 2 from J; bases not matched to a gene: 11. CDR3 length: 16 amino acids. Germline V gene data show CDR1 as SQVTM and CDR2 as ANQGSEA. The CDR3 bases are TGCAGCGTTGGATTTGGACAGGGGGTGGTCGCCTACGAGCAGTACTTC. Translating it yields CSVGFGQGVVAYEQYF.

With respect to this clonotype: This could be a read error, since a much larger clone is one nucleotide away. This chain joins TRBV11-2 and TRBJ2-1; TRBD1 or TRBD2 may be the D gene (7 bases each). Trimming removed 5 bases from V and 6 bases from J, with 17 bases in between. From germline, CDR1 is SGHAT and CDR2 FQNNGV. This CDR3 region has 15 residues. Here the CDR3 reads CASSPRGGPTNEQFF. The DNA of the CDR3 is TGTGCCAGCAGCCCCAGGGGGGGCCCCACCAATGAGCAGTTCTTC.

The rearrangement uses TRBV6-2 or TRBV6-3 and TRBJ2-7, with 7 bases aligning to TRBD1. This CDR3 region has 14 residues. Unmatched junction bases numbered 9, after V lost 4 bases and J lost 6 bases. CDR1 and CDR2 (germline): MNHEY, SVGEGT. CDR3 in DNA: TGTGCCAGCAGTTTCCAGGGGGAGTCGCGCGAGCAGTACTTC. As protein: CASSFQGESREQYF.

On this clonotype: A much larger clone differs from this one at a single base, so this may be a read error. This sequence joins TRBV7-9 and TRBJ2-3, with TRBD2 as a possible D gene (7 bases). Germline V gene sequence: CDR1 SEHNR, CDR2 FQNEAQ (reference sequence). Deletions cut 7 bases from V and 3 bases from J, with 14 bases between. This CDR3 region has 14 residues. The CDR3 sequence is CASNYGGPTDTQYF. CDR3 nucleotides: TGTGCCAGCAACTACGGGGGGCCGACAGATACGCAGTATTTT.

The chain is built from TRBV6-6 and TRBJ2-3; D not certain. Trimming removed 2 bases from V and 1 base from J, with 10 bases in between. This CDR3 has 15 amino acids. Per germline, CDR1 MNHNY and CDR2 SVGAGI (reference sequence). The CDR3 reads CASSYTGGGTDTQYF. The CDR3 DNA is TGTGCCAGCAGTTACACTGGCGGCGGCACAGATACGCAGTATTTT.

This clonotype was detected only a few times. The chain recombines TRBV12-3 or TRBV12-4 with TRBJ2-7; 8 nucleotides line up with TRBD1. This CDR3 region has 14 residues. J lost 7 bases, V lost 3 bases, and 8 bases had no gene match. The CDR3 protein is CASSLDRVSGEQYF. In DNA form, the CDR3 reads TGTGCCAGCAGTTTGGACAGGGTATCTGGAGAGCAGTACTTC.

Concerning this clonotype itself: A much larger clone lies a single base off, so this may be a read error. The J gene is TRBJ2-3, the V gene TRBV11-3; D is unresolved. The germline V gene encodes CDR1 SGHNT and CDR2 YENEEA. Trimming stripped 7 bases from V and 2 bases from J, with 7 bases between. This CDR3 contains 12 residues. CDR3 DNA sequence: TGTGCCAGCACCTCCTTCACAGATACGCAGTATTTT. Protein sequence: CASTSFTDTQYF.

Remarks on this clonotype: Likely a read error: the CDR3 ends without its conserved phenylalanine or tryptophan. The CDR3 bases are TGTGCCAACAGCTTAGGGGCGGGAGTGTGGAATGAGCAGTTCTCC. As protein: CANSLGAGVWNEQFS. The gene calls are TRBV11-2 and TRBJ2-1; the match to TRBD2 covers 7 bases. This CDR3 contains 15 residues. The V gene's germline CDR1 is SGHAT and CDR2 FQNNGV.

A remark on this clonotype: Compared with germline, one end of the junction differs, possibly owing to a read error. The V gene is TRBV6-6, the J gene TRBJ2-5; D is possibly TRBD1 or TRBD2 (6 bases each). The germline V gene has CDR1 MNHNY and CDR2 SVGAGI (reference sequence). The CDR3 is 16 amino acids. DNA for the CDR3: TGTGCCAGCAGGCGCTGGGTTACGGGGGCAACGGAGACCCAATACTTC. Residues: CASRRWVTGATETQYF.

Only one count was recorded for this clonotype. The chain employs TRBV4-2 and TRBJ1-1; 9 nucleotides match TRBD1. The V segment lost 0 bases and the J segment 6 bases; nucleotides outside the gene matches: 8. Germline loops: CDR1 LGHNA, CDR2 YNFKEQ. CDR3 length: 16 residues. The DNA for the CDR3 is TGTGCCAGCAGCCAAGACGTGCAGGGACAGGGAGCTGAAGCTTTCTTT. Protein sequence: CASSQDVQGQGAEAFF.

Details on this clonotype: Germline is not matched at one junction end, which may reflect a read error. The chain recombines TRBV4-2 with TRBJ2-3, with a possible D match to TRBD1 (5 bases). Germline CDR1 and CDR2: LGHNA and YNFKEQ. The CDR3 totals 14 residues. The CDR3 sequence is CASRQEAGQDTQYF. DNA for the CDR3: TGTGCCAGCAGGCAAGAAGCAGGGCAAGATACGCAGTATTTT.

As concerns this clonotype: One end of the junction is discordant with germline, which a read error may explain. The CDR3 loop is CSVGGTSGGNERFF. The CDR3 DNA reads as TGCAGCGTGGGGGGGACTAGCGGAGGTAATGAGCGGTTCTTC. The chain employs TRBV29-1 and TRBJ2-1; 11 positions agree with TRBD2. The CDR3 is made up of 14 amino acids. Germline V gene lookup returns CDR1 SQVTM and CDR2 ANQGSEA.

The chain has TRBV7-9 and TRBJ2-7, with 7 bases lining up with TRBD2. The V gene's germline CDR1 is SEHNR and CDR2 FQNEAQ (reference sequence). The trim removed 5 bases at V and 4 bases at J, leaving 8 bases unmatched. CDR3 length: 14 residues. Here the CDR3 reads CASSPGTTTYEQYF. The CDR3 DNA follows: TGTGCCAGCAGCCCCGGGACTACTACATACGAGCAGTACTTC.

As concerns this clonotype: The conserved closing phenylalanine or tryptophan is absent in this CDR3, likely reflecting a read error. It is unclear where the CDR3 begins or ends on the DNA, so no DNA is shown, and the CDR3 is as TCRdb lists it. This chain joins TRBV11-2 and TRBJ2-1; TRBD1, as called in the table, went unchecked against the DNA. Germline CDR1 is SGHAT and CDR2 is FQNNGV. The CDR3 adds up to 11 amino acids, both ends counted. This chain's CDR3 is CAISQPGRMFS.

On this clonotype itself: This may be a read error, as it is one base from a much larger clone. CDR3 in amino acids: CASSPAPGLAHYNEQSF. The CDR3 nucleotides read TGTGCCAGCAGCCCAGCCCCGGGACTAGCGCACTACAATGAGCAGTCCTTC. The gene calls are TRBV11-2 and TRBJ2-1; TRBD2 matches at 10 bases. Germline CDR1 and CDR2: SGHAT and FQNNGV. This CDR3 spans 17 amino acids.

Of note for this clonotype: A read error may produce the germline difference seen at one junction end. The V and J genes are TRBV7-9 and TRBJ1-1; no reliable D call. The germline V gene has CDR1 SEHNR and CDR2 FQNEAQ (reference sequence). This CDR3 comprises 12 residues. The CDR3 sequence: CASSLEDTEALF. The CDR3 DNA is TGTGCCAGCAGCTTAGAAGACACTGAAGCTCTCTTT.

V is TRBV5-1 and J is TRBJ2-1; D call uncertain. There are 13 residues in the CDR3. Germline V gives CDR1 SGHRS, CDR2 YFSETQ. V shed 3 bases and J shed 8 bases, with 12 bases lying between them. CDR3 sequence reads: CASSSSLHDEQFF. The CDR3 coding sequence is TGCGCCAGCAGCTCGAGCCTGCATGATGAGCAGTTCTTC. Using reference TRBV5-1 and TRBJ2-1 for the parts outside the CDR3, the full variable domain is KAGVTQTPRYLIKTRGQQVTLSCSPISGHRSVSWYQQTPGQGLQFLFEYFSETQRNKGNFPGRFSGRQFSNSRSEMNVSTLELGDSALYLCASSSSLHDEQFFGPGTRLTVL.

Comment on this clonotype: At one end the junction does not follow the germline gene, possibly because of a read error. DNA of the CDR3: TGTCCCAGCAGGAACTCCGACGAGCAGTACTTC. Encoded protein: CPSRNSDEQYF. The genes are TRBV11-2 and TRBJ2-7; D gene uncertain. The CDR3 is 11 residues long. Germline CDR1 SGHAT, CDR2 FQNNGV.

This clonotype occurred many times. The chain joins TRBV11-2 to TRBJ1-4, with D tentatively TRBD1 (5 bases). CDR3 length: 13 amino acids. V lost 2 bases and J 8 bases, leaving 9 bases between the germline ends. CDR1 SGHAT and CDR2 FQNNGV come from the germline V gene. This chain's CDR3 is CASSLPGDEKLFF. The CDR3 DNA follows: TGTGCCAGCAGCTTACCGGGGGACGAAAAACTGTTTTTT.

This clonotype was detected a few times. A single base separates this from a much larger clone, so it may be a read error. A read error is likely, as this CDR3 ends without the conserved phenylalanine or tryptophan. The chain employs TRBV11-1 and TRBJ2-5, with a tentative D call TRBD2 (6 bases). Between the trimmed V and J ends, which lost 6 bases and 9 bases, there was a span of 14 bases. Germline V gene lookup returns CDR1 SGHAT and CDR2 FQDESV (reference sequence). The CDR3 loop spans 12 amino acids. The CDR3 protein is CASSSSGGPQYL. CDR3 nucleotide sequence: TGTGCCAGCAGTTCGTCCGGGGGTCCCCAGTACTTA.

The chain recombines TRBV6-6 with TRBJ2-3; 16 bases are a match to TRBD2. V shed 6 bases and J 6 bases; nucleotides not matched to a gene: 15. The germline gives CDR1 MNHNY, CDR2 SVGAGI (reference sequence). The CDR3 has 19 residues. The CDR3 here is CASRDSPGTSGRAADTQYF. CDR3 coding DNA: TGTGCCAGCAGAGATTCCCCCGGGACTAGCGGGAGGGCCGCCGATACGCAGTATTTT.

The CDR3 DNA follows: TGTGCCAGCAGTCTTCAACAGGGACAGGGATACGAAAAACTGTTTTTT. This translates into CASSLQQGQGYEKLFF. The chain is built from TRBV6-1 and TRBJ1-4; 9 nucleotides align to TRBD1. The trim removed 5 bases at V and 8 bases at J, leaving 12 bases unmatched. This CDR3 spans 16 amino acids. Per the germline V gene, CDR1 is MNHNS and CDR2 is SASEGT.

Here the CDR3 reads CAWSVNGDQPQHF. CDR3 DNA: TGTGCCTGGAGTGTAAACGGGGATCAGCCCCAGCATTTT. This chain links TRBV30 with TRBJ1-5; D gene uncertain. Deletions cut 0 bases from V and 5 bases from J, with 8 bases between. Per germline, CDR1 GTSNPN and CDR2 SVGIG (reference sequence). The CDR3 loop spans 13 amino acids.

Comment on this clonotype: The junction and the germline gene differ at one end; a read error may be behind it. The V call is TRBV6-5, the J call TRBJ2-7; no clear D. The CDR3 runs to 8 residues. Germline assignment: CDR1 MNHEY and CDR2 SVGAGI. CDR3 bases: TGTGCCAGTAGTTGGGAAGACTTC. This codes for CASSWEDF.

This clonotype came up a few times. The chain is built from TRBV12-3 or TRBV12-4 and TRBJ2-3, with D perhaps given as TRBD1 or TRBD2 (5 bases each). The CDR3 covers 14 residues. The germline V and J ends were trimmed by 3 bases and 2 bases, with 9 bases remaining between them. The CDR3 is CASSLGDDTDTQYF. CDR3 in DNA: TGTGCCAGCAGTTTGGGGGACGACACAGATACGCAGTATTTT.

Remarks on this clonotype: A much larger clonotype is one base distant, so this may be a read error. The chain carries TRBV11-2 and TRBJ1-1, with a possible D match to TRBD1 (6 bases). Germline V gene sequence: CDR1 SGHAT, CDR2 FQNNGV. This CDR3 has 13 amino acids. CDR3 protein: CASSFTGRTEASF. The CDR3 region has the DNA TGTGCCAGCAGCTTCACAGGGAGGACTGAAGCTTCCTTT.

The CDR3: CASSLGLAANTGELFF. For the CDR3, the DNA is TGTGCCAGCAGTTTGGGGCTAGCGGCGAACACCGGGGAGCTGTTTTTT. The rearrangement uses TRBV12-3 or TRBV12-4 and TRBJ2-2, with 7 bases identical to TRBD2. This CDR3 has 16 amino acids. V lost 3 bases, J lost 0 bases, and 4 bases stayed unmatched.

The chain carries TRBV7-8 and TRBJ2-2; D ambiguous. From germline, CDR1 is SGHVS and CDR2 FQNEAQ. This CDR3 is 16 amino acids long. The V end lost 5 bases, the J end lost 2 bases, and 15 bases lay between the germline ends. CDR3 loop: CASSRRRISNTGELFF. In nucleotides, the CDR3 is TGTGCCAGCAGCCGTCGGCGGATATCAAACACCGGGGAGCTGTTTTTT.

This clonotype showed up many times. CDR3 coding DNA: TGTGCCAGCAGCTTAGTAGCAACTGGGGCCAACGTCCTGACTTTC. As protein: CASSLVATGANVLTF. The V gene is TRBV11-2, the J gene TRBJ2-6; D is undetermined. Looked up from germline, CDR1 is SGHAT and CDR2 is FQNNGV. The CDR3 contains 15 residues. The germline V and J ends were trimmed by 1 base and 2 bases, with 6 bases remaining between them.